This T cell receptor (beta chain) came from a study of blood T cell repertoires in COVID-19. Cohorts were determined from participant-reported clinical history. Clones were sequenced by immunoSEQ multiplex PCR, and TCRdb holds only the in-frame ones, with some missing. The sample comprises 140,000 to 150,000 clones, 78% of which are singletons, and roughly 5.6% rests with the top ten. The sequence came from a woman aged 50 to 65 who had recovered from COVID-19. Sequenced: PBMCs or T cells enriched from blood (not recorded which).

CDR3 sequence: CASSPLGQGGKDEQFF. The CDR3 DNA reads TGTGCCAGCAGCCCTCTAGGGCAGGGAGGGAAGGATGAGCAGTTCTTC. V usage is TRBV14 and J usage is TRBJ2-1; 7 bases line up with TRBD2. This CDR3 comprises 16 residues. CDR1 and CDR2 from the germline V gene are SGHDN and FVKESK. V trimming: 4 bases; J trimming: 8 bases; junction bases outside the gene matches: 14.